The next 14 T cell receptor beta chains were all read from a single sample in a study of T-cell reconstitution after alpha-beta-depleted transplantation in children. As it was prepared, the TCRbeta library received unique molecular identifiers. TCRdb redid the calling of the PCR reads with MiXCR, one entry per CDR3 protein. Among 600,000 to 700,000 distinct CDR3 sequences listed, around 16% were seen once. Sample: PBMCs from the stem cell graft donor, taken from the stem cell graft. These receptors were collected from a human donor who donated a stem cell graft to a child with acute myeloid leukemia.

This clonotype has a count of ten or more. The DNA for the CDR3 is TGCAGCGTTGAAGAAGGATTTACCGGGGAGCTGTTTTTT. This codes for CSVEEGFTGELFF. The chain employs TRBV29-1 and TRBJ2-2; D is unresolved. There are 13 residues in the CDR3. The V end lost 0 bases, the J end lost 5 bases, and 7 bases lay between the germline ends. Germline CDR1 SQVTM, CDR2 ANQGSEA.

This clonotype has just a few counts. This sequence joins TRBV12-3 or TRBV12-4 and TRBJ2-1; either TRBD1 or TRBD2 may fit D (5 bases each). Deletions cut 3 bases from V and 4 bases from J, with 16 bases between. The CDR3 consists of 16 residues. The CDR3: CASSLATGQRYNEQFF. In DNA, the CDR3 is TGTGCCAGCAGTTTGGCGACGGGGCAGCGTTACAATGAGCAGTTCTTC.

V gene TRBV20-1 combines with J gene TRBJ2-2; TRBD1 might be the D (5 bases). V lost 0 bases and J lost 2, with 16 bases in between. CDR3 length: 17 residues. Per the germline V gene, CDR1 is DFQATT and CDR2 is SNEGSKA (reference sequence). CDR3 amino acids: CSARDLGRRGNTGELFF. CDR3 bases: TGCAGTGCTAGAGATCTCGGAAGAAGGGGCAACACCGGGGAGCTGTTTTTT.

This clonotype was picked up a small number of times. V gene TRBV4-3 combines with J gene TRBJ2-7; 10 bases are shared with TRBD2. CDR3 size: 15 residues. The V gene end was trimmed by 0 bases and the J gene end by 2 bases; junction bases not matched to a gene: 1. Germline loops: CDR1 LGHNA, CDR2 YSLEER. The CDR3 DNA reads TGCGCCAGCAGCCAAGAAACTAGCGGGGCCTACGAGCAGTACTTC. It specifies CASSQETSGAYEQYF.

The chain is built from TRBV6-5 and TRBJ1-4, with D maybe TRBD1 (6 bases). The CDR3 runs 14 residues. V was clipped by 0 bases and J by 8 bases, with 10 bases between them. Germline V gives CDR1 MNHEY, CDR2 SVGAGI. CDR3: CASSYSGGAEKLFF. CDR3 nucleotide sequence: TGTGCCAGCAGTTACTCCGGGGGCGCGGAAAAACTGTTTTTT.

This clonotype was counted between two and nine times. This chain uses TRBV24-1 with TRBJ2-6; no clear D. This CDR3 is built from 15 residues. Trimming took off 2 bases at V and 0 bases at J, with 4 bases between the two ends. The germline V gene encodes CDR1 KGHDR and CDR2 SFDVKD. CDR3 amino acids: CATSDWSSGANVLTF. The CDR3 DNA is TGTGCCACCAGTGATTGGAGCTCTGGGGCCAACGTCCTGACTTTC.

This clonotype was seen a few times. The chain combines TRBV6-1 with TRBJ1-5; 7 nucleotides line up with TRBD1. The ends lost 6 bases at V and 3 bases at J; junction bases unmatched: 8. This CDR3 is 15 amino acids long. CDR1 is MNHNS, CDR2 SASEGT, per germline. CDR3 sequence: CASSRGGSTNQPQHF. The CDR3 DNA sequence: TGTGCCAGCAGCCGAGGGGGCTCTACCAATCAGCCCCAGCATTTT.

This clonotype was counted at least ten times. The gene calls are TRBV7-2 and TRBJ2-7; D ambiguous. V lost 4 bases and J 2 bases, leaving 15 bases between the germline ends. CDR1 is SGHTA, CDR2 FQGNSA, per germline. CDR3 length: 15 residues. The DNA for the CDR3 is TGTGCCAGCAGCTCTACTTACGGGCCTACCTACGAGCAGTACTTC. This translates into CASSSTYGPTYEQYF.

Ten or more counts support this clonotype. The chain combines TRBV29-1 with TRBJ2-6; D gene ambiguous. The V end lost 3 bases, the J end lost 2 bases, and 14 bases lay between the germline ends. Looked up from germline, CDR1 is SQVTM and CDR2 is ANQGSEA. The CDR3 loop spans 16 amino acids. The CDR3 loop is CSVDLDASPGANVLTF. The CDR3 DNA sequence: TGCAGCGTTGATCTGGACGCTTCCCCTGGGGCCAACGTCCTGACTTTC.

This clonotype showed up many times. A read error may account for a junction end that differs from germline. The genes are TRBV5-1 and TRBJ2-2; D is undetermined. The CDR3 contains 15 residues. CDR1 is SGHRS and CDR2 is YFSETQ in the germline V gene. Written as DNA, the CDR3 is TGTGCCAGCAGCTTAGTGGCAGCGAACACCGGGGAGCTGTTTTTT. Translation gives CASSLVAANTGELFF.

There are many counts of this clonotype. The CDR3 reads CASFPGLAVTNEQFF. CDR3 nucleotides: TGTGCCAGCTTTCCGGGACTAGCGGTGACCAATGAGCAGTTCTTC. The chain has TRBV27 and TRBJ2-1; 11 bases are shared with TRBD2. Germline assignment: CDR1 MNHEY and CDR2 SMNVEV (reference sequence). V was clipped by 8 bases and J by 6 bases; unmatched bases: 9. CDR3 size: 15 residues.

The gene calls are TRBV11-3 and TRBJ2-1; a possible D gene is TRBD1 (5 bases). The CDR3 runs 15 residues. Per germline, CDR1 SGHNT and CDR2 YENEEA. The V and J ends lost 5 bases and 4 bases respectively, with 15 bases between them. The CDR3 nucleotides are TGTGCCAGCAGCCCAAGACAGCCAAGATACAATGAGCAGTTCTTC. This translates into CASSPRQPRYNEQFF.

The rearrangement links TRBV7-9 to TRBJ2-1; no reliable D call. CDR1 SEHNR and CDR2 FQNEAQ come from the germline V gene (reference sequence). Trimming removed 2 bases from V and 7 bases from J, with 15 bases in between. The CDR3 loop spans 15 amino acids. The CDR3 nucleotides are TGTGCCAGCAGCTTACCCCAGGTCGTTCAGAATGAGCAGTTCTTC. Its translation is CASSLPQVVQNEQFF.

In this sample, this clonotype turned up a few times. The rearrangement joins TRBV11-2 to TRBJ2-1; D is uncertain. CDR3 size: 16 residues. Germline assignment: CDR1 SGHAT and CDR2 FQNNGV. Trimming removed 6 bases at V and 1 base at J, with 16 bases between. The CDR3 DNA reads as TGTGCCAGCAGTCCACCGGGCATGCTGTCCTACAATGAGCAGTTCTTC. It yields the protein CASSPPGMLSYNEQFF.